This T cell receptor beta chain was obtained from a study of STAT5B mutations in CD4+ large granular lymphocyte leukemia. This CDR3 region has 18 residues. J gave up 2 bases and V 4 bases, and 15 bases lay outside the gene matches. Germline loops: CDR1 SGHRS, CDR2 YFSETQ. Here immunoSEQ multiplex PCR was the method, and the copy in TCRdb shows in-frame clones only, minus some. The sample has about 40,000 clones, around 81% seen once. This chain connects TRBV5-1 to TRBJ2-3, with 8 bases lining up with TRBD1. The sequencing sample was made of CD4+ T cells from blood buffy coats. The receptor was isolated from a human donor in good health. In DNA, the CDR3 is TGCGCCAGCAGCCGCCAGGACAGGGAAGAGGTGACCACAGATACGCAGTATTTT. Encoded protein: CASSRQDREEVTTDTQYF.